These 8 T cell receptor beta chains share one sample of origin, sequenced in a study of blood T cell repertoires in COVID-19. This table comes from immunoSEQ multiplex PCR, and its TCRdb copy is limited to in-frame clones, with some not included. In the table there are roughly 140,000 clones, around 82% of which are singletons. The sample consisted of peripheral blood. The source of these receptors is a man aged 55 to 70 with active or convalescent COVID-19.

The chain couples TRBV2 to TRBJ2-3, with 8 positions matching TRBD1. The trim removed 6 bases at V and 0 bases at J, leaving 8 bases unmatched. CDR3 length equals 16 residues. Germline V gene data show CDR1 as SNHLY and CDR2 as FYNNEI. The CDR3 here is CASRRGTGHSTDTQYF. As DNA, the CDR3 is TGTGCCAGCAGGCGCGGGACAGGCCATAGCACAGATACGCAGTATTTT.

The chain has TRBV5-6 and TRBJ2-5; 9 nucleotides match TRBD2. V shed 4 bases and J 2 bases; nucleotides not matched to a gene: 12. Germline V gene sequence: CDR1 SGHDT, CDR2 YYEEEE. This CDR3 is built from 17 residues. The CDR3 loop is CASSPVAGVGVQETQYF. CDR3 DNA sequence: TGTGCCAGCAGCCCTGTAGCGGGAGTGGGGGTACAAGAGACCCAGTACTTC.

The V call is TRBV7-6, the J call TRBJ2-7; 7 positions agree with TRBD2. Germline trimming cut 5 bases from V and 5 bases from J; bases unmatched to any gene: 6. The CDR3 runs 13 residues. Germline lookup yields CDR1 SGHVS and CDR2 FNYEAQ. CDR3 residues: CASSPREGNEQYF. CDR3 sequence (DNA): TGTGCCAGCAGCCCGAGGGAGGGAAACGAGCAGTACTTC.

This clone was counted at least ten times. The rearrangement links TRBV7-3 to TRBJ2-1; D not certain. Deletions cut 3 bases from V and 5 bases from J, with 8 bases between. The CDR3 runs to 13 residues. Germline lookup yields CDR1 SGHTA and CDR2 FQGTGA. CDR3 in amino acids: CASSFGGNNEQFF. DNA of the CDR3: TGTGCCAGCAGCTTTGGCGGTAACAATGAGCAGTTCTTC.

The chain joins TRBV19 to TRBJ2-1; 7 nucleotides agree with TRBD2. The germline CDR1 and CDR2 sequences are LNHDA and SQIVND (reference sequence). The CDR3 consists of 19 residues. Trimming cost V 1 base and J 3 bases; bases outside gene matches: 15. The CDR3 spells CASSIVSPTSRLHYNEQFF. CDR3 bases: TGTGCCAGTAGTATAGTGTCTCCGACTAGCCGCTTACACTACAATGAGCAGTTCTTC.

V is TRBV15 and J is TRBJ2-4; weak D call: TRBD2 (5 bases). From germline, CDR1 is LNHNV and CDR2 YYDKDF (reference sequence). Deletions cut 2 bases from V and 7 bases from J, with 12 bases between. CDR3 length: 14 amino acids. The CDR3 sequence is CATSRYEGWNIQYF. The CDR3 nucleotides are TGTGCCACCAGCAGATACGAGGGATGGAACATTCAGTACTTC.

The rearrangement links TRBV5-4 to TRBJ2-6; 7 bases line up with TRBD1. The CDR3 runs to 15 residues. V lost 7 bases and J lost 2; bases outside the gene matches: 6. The germline CDR1 and CDR2 sequences are SGHNT and YYREEE (reference sequence). CDR3 sequence (DNA): TGTGCCAGCGGCAGGGGGTCCCCTGGGGCCAACGTCCTGACTTTC. Amino acid sequence: CASGRGSPGANVLTF.

The chain employs TRBV18 and TRBJ2-1, with D possibly TRBD2 on 5 matching bases. The CDR3 has 15 residues. Trimming removed 4 bases at V and 7 bases at J, with 17 bases between. Germline-derived CDR1 and CDR2 are KGHSH and LQKENI. The CDR3 here is CASSQLAGSANEQFF. The CDR3 nucleotides read TGTGCCAGCTCACAGCTTGCGGGTTCTGCTAATGAGCAGTTCTTC.